These 14 T cell receptor beta chains came from one sample sequenced in a study of OX40 agonist ivuxolimab in advanced cancers. Sequencing was performed with immunoSEQ multiplex PCR; in TCRdb, only in-frame clones are kept and a portion is missing. The sample carries more than 20,000 clones, around four fifths recorded once. The sample here was CD4+ or CD8+ T cells sorted from blood, taken in a trial of the OX40 agonist ivuxolimab. These receptors all come from an adult with an advanced solid tumor such as melanoma, head and neck, liver or kidney cancer.

The chain combines TRBV4-3 with TRBJ2-7; tentative D call: TRBD2 (5 bases). The length of the CDR3 is 16 residues. From germline, CDR1 is LGHNA and CDR2 YSLEER. Trimming removed 3 bases at V and 0 bases at J, with 15 bases between. The CDR3 spells CASSQEPAESSYEQYF. For the CDR3, the DNA is TGCGCCAGCAGCCAGGAGCCAGCGGAAAGCTCCTACGAGCAGTACTTC.

The chain recombines TRBV6-6 with TRBJ2-2, with 12 bases identical to TRBD2. Germline trimming cut 6 bases from V and 2 bases from J; bases unmatched to any gene: 4. Per the germline V gene, CDR1 is MNHNY and CDR2 is SVGAGI (reference sequence). The CDR3 is made up of 16 amino acids. The CDR3, as DNA: TGTGCCAGCAGCCCGACTAGCGGGGGAAACACCGGGGAGCTGTTTTTT. Amino acid sequence: CASSPTSGGNTGELFF.

The chain recombines TRBV4-1 with TRBJ1-1; TRBD1 matches at 7 bases. Trimming cost V 8 bases and J 0 bases; bases outside gene matches: 3. The CDR3 has 13 residues. CDR1 and CDR2 (germline): MGHRA, YSYEKL. Here the CDR3 reads CASQDRVNTEAFF. The CDR3 region has the DNA TGCGCCAGCCAAGACAGGGTGAACACTGAAGCTTTCTTT.

This clone came up once. V and J are TRBV6-1 and TRBJ1-4; D call uncertain. The CDR3 length is 15 residues. The germline CDR1 and CDR2 sequences are MNHNS and SASEGT. V was shortened by 1 base and J by 7 bases, with 13 bases between the two germline ends. CDR3 in DNA: TGTGCCAGCAGTGAAGAGGTAACAGCTCTTGAAAAACTGTTTTTT. This codes for CASSEEVTALEKLFF.

This clone has just one count. This rearrangement joins TRBV7-9 to TRBJ1-1; D perhaps matches TRBD1 (6 bases). From germline, CDR1 is SEHNR and CDR2 FQNEAQ (reference sequence). The CDR3 runs 15 residues. V dropped 6 bases and J dropped 5 bases, with 19 bases sitting between them. The chain's CDR3 is CASRSDAGGGTEAFF. As DNA, the CDR3 is TGTGCCAGCAGATCAGACGCGGGGGGCGGAACTGAAGCTTTCTTT.

CDR3 coding DNA: TGCAGCGTTGCACAAGGGGCAGAGTCCTATATCCAGTATTTT. Translated, it gives CSVAQGAESYIQYF. V is TRBV29-1 and J is TRBJ2-3, with D possibly being TRBD1 (5 bases). Trimming shortened V by 4 bases and J by 12 bases, and 23 bases separated the two germline ends. There are 14 residues in the CDR3. Per germline, CDR1 SQVTM and CDR2 ANQGSEA.

The rearrangement uses TRBV6-5 and TRBJ1-1; D is uncertain. Between the trimmed V and J ends, which lost 4 bases and 1 base, there was a span of 7 bases. The CDR3 totals 13 residues. Germline V gene sequence: CDR1 MNHEY, CDR2 SVGAGI. CDR3 loop: CASSLLGNTEAFF. The CDR3 DNA reads as TGTGCCAGCAGTTTGTTGGGGAACACTGAAGCTTTCTTT.

The V gene is TRBV11-3, the J gene TRBJ2-6; D gene ambiguous. This CDR3 has 19 residues. The V and J ends lost 5 bases and 5 bases respectively, with 25 bases between them. Germline V gene data show CDR1 as SGHNT and CDR2 as YENEEA. The CDR3, as DNA: TGTGCCAGCAGCCCGAGCGCCAGAGACGACCAAAGTCGGGCCAACGTCCTGACTTTC. Translated: CASSPSARDDQSRANVLTF.

The chain is built from TRBV4-1 and TRBJ1-5; D unresolved. From germline, CDR1 is MGHRA and CDR2 YSYEKL. The CDR3 has 14 residues. Trimming removed 1 base at V and 6 bases at J, with 10 bases between. CDR3 sequence (DNA): TGCGCCAGCAGCCAAGGCCGGGGAGGTCAGCCCCAGCATTTT. It is translated as CASSQGRGGQPQHF.

Worth noting for this clone: With only one base between it and a far larger clone, this is likely a read error. The chain is built from TRBV30 and TRBJ2-7; TRBD1 aligns across 8 bases. Germline V lookup: CDR1 GTSNPN, CDR2 SVGIG (reference sequence). The CDR3 extends over 12 amino acids. The CDR3 DNA is TGTGCCTCACAAGACAGGGGCTACGAGCAGTGCTTC. Protein product: CASQDRGYEQCF.

This chain joins TRBV28 and TRBJ2-7; 10 bases are a match to TRBD2. V lost 5 bases to trimming and J lost 3 bases; unmatched junction nucleotides: 10. Looked up from germline, CDR1 is MDHEN and CDR2 is SYDVKM. The CDR3 extends over 16 amino acids. As DNA, the CDR3 is TGTGCCAGCAGTACTCACAGGGCTAGCGGGAGCTACGAGCAGTACTTC. It encodes CASSTHRASGSYEQYF.

The chain combines TRBV7-6 with TRBJ2-1, with 9 bases matching TRBD2. Trimming at V came to 5 bases and at J to 4 bases, leaving 12 bases not matched to a gene. There are 17 residues in the CDR3. The germline CDR1 and CDR2 sequences are SGHVS and FNYEAQ. This chain's CDR3 is CASSPLTSGNFYNEQFF. CDR3 DNA sequence: TGTGCCAGCAGCCCACTGACTAGCGGAAACTTTTACAATGAGCAGTTCTTC.

The J gene is TRBJ2-7, the V gene TRBV11-3; D is perhaps TRBD1 (5 bases). V was shortened by 0 bases and J by 3 bases, with 12 bases between the two germline ends. The CDR3 is 15 amino acids. Per the germline V gene, CDR1 is SGHNT and CDR2 is YENEEA. CDR3 in amino acids: CASSLEGLWGYEQYF. The DNA of the CDR3 is TGTGCCAGCAGCTTAGAGGGGCTCTGGGGCTACGAGCAGTACTTC.

The chain uses TRBV28 and TRBJ2-1; 13 bases align to TRBD2. The J segment lost 7 bases and the V segment lost 2 bases, leaving 2 bases of the junction unmatched. Germline V gene sequence: CDR1 MDHEN, CDR2 SYDVKM. The CDR3 is 15 amino acids. CDR3 residues: CASSLRTSGGNEQFF. For the CDR3, the DNA is TGTGCCAGCAGTTTAAGGACTAGCGGGGGTAATGAGCAGTTCTTC.